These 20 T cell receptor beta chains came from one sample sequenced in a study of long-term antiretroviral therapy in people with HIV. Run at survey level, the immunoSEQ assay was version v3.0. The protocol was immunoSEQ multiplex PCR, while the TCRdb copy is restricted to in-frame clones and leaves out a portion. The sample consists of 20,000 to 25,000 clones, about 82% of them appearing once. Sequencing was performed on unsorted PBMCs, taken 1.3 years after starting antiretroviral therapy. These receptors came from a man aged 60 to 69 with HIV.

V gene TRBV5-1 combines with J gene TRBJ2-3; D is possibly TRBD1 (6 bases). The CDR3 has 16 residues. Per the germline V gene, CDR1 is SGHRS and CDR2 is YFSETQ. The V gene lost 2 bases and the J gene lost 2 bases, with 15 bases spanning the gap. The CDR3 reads CASSFLSAGATDTQYF. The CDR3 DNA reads TGCGCCAGCAGCTTTTTGTCGGCAGGGGCCACAGATACGCAGTATTTT.

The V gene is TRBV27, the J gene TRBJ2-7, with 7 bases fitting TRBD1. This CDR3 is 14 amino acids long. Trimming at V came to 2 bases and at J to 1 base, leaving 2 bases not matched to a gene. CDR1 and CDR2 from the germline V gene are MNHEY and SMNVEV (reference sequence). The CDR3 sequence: CASSLQGVSYEQYF. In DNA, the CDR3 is TGTGCCAGCAGTTTACAGGGGGTGTCCTACGAGCAGTACTTC.

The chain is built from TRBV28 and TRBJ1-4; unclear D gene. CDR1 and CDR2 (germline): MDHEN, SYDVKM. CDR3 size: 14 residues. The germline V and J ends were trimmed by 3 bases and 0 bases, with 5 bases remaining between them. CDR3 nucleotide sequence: TGTGCCAGCAGTTTGGGAGCAACTAATGAAAAACTGTTTTTT. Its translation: CASSLGATNEKLFF.

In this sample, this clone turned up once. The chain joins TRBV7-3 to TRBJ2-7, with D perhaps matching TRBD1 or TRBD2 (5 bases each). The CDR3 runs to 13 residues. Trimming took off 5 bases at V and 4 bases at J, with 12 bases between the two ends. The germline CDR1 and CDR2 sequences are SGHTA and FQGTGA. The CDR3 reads CASSPGTHYEQYF. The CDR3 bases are TGTGCCAGCAGCCCTGGGACCCATTACGAGCAGTACTTC.

CDR3 bases: TGTGCCAGCAGTTTCGGACAGGGCTGGGATACGCAGTATTTT. Amino acid sequence: CASSFGQGWDTQYF. This chain connects TRBV27 to TRBJ2-3; 8 bases match TRBD1. This CDR3 has 14 amino acids. With 3 bases clipped from V and 6 bases from J, the junction kept 5 bases outside the gene matches. The V gene's germline CDR1 is MNHEY and CDR2 SMNVEV (reference sequence).

CDR3: CASTLRQGGYGYTF. The CDR3, as DNA: TGTGCCAGTACTTTACGACAGGGAGGCTATGGCTACACCTTC. The rearrangement uses TRBV19 and TRBJ1-2, with 7 positions matching TRBD1. The V gene end was trimmed by 7 bases and the J gene end by 4 bases; junction bases not matched to a gene: 9. The CDR3 extends over 14 amino acids. CDR1 is LNHDA and CDR2 is SQIVND in the germline V gene (reference sequence). Using reference TRBV19 and TRBJ1-2 for the parts outside the CDR3, the full variable domain is DGGITQSPKYLFRKEGQNVTLSCEQNLNHDAMYWYRQDPGQGLRLIYYSQIVNDFQKGDIAEGYSVSREKKESFPLTVTSAQKNPTAFYLCASTLRQGGYGYTFGSGTRLTVV.

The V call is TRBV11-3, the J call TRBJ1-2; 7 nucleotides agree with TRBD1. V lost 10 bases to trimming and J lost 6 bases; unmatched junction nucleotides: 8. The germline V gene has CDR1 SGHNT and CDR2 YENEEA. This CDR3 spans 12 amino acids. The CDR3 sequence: CANPTGSHGYTF. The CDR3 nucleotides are TGTGCCAACCCGACAGGGTCCCATGGCTACACCTTC.

In nucleotides, the CDR3 is TGTGCCAGCAGCCCCCAGACGGGGTCCTACAATGAGCAGTTCTTC. Protein: CASSPQTGSYNEQFF. The chain couples TRBV7-8 to TRBJ2-1; the D gene is possibly TRBD2 (5 bases). The germline V gene encodes CDR1 SGHVS and CDR2 FQNEAQ. The germline V and J ends were trimmed by 5 bases and 1 base, with 12 bases remaining between them. This CDR3 has 15 amino acids.

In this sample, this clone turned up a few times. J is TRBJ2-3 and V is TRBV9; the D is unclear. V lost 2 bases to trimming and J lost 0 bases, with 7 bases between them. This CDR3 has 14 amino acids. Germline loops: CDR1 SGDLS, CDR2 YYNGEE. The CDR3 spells CASSVSPSTDTQYF. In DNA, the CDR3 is TGTGCCAGCAGCGTCTCCCCCAGCACAGATACGCAGTATTTT.

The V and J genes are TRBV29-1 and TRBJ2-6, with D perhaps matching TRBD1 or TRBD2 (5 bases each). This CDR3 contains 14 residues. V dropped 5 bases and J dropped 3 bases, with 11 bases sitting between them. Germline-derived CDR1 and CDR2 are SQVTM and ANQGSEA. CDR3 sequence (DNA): TGCAGCGTTACGGGGACGAGTGGGGCCAACGTCCTGACTTTC. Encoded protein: CSVTGTSGANVLTF.

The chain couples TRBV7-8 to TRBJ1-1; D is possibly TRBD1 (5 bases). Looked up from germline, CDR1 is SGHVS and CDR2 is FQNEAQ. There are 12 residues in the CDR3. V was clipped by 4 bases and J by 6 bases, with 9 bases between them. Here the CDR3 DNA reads TGTGCCAGCAGCTGGGGGTGGTCTGAAGCTTTCTTT. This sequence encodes CASSWGWSEAFF.

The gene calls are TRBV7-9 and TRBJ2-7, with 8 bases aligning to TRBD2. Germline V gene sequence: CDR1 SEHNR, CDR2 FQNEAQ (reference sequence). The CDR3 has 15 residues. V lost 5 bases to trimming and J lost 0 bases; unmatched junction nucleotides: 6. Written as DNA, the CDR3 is TGTGCCAGCAGCAAATCCGGGACTAGCTCCTACGAGCAGTACTTC. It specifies CASSKSGTSSYEQYF.

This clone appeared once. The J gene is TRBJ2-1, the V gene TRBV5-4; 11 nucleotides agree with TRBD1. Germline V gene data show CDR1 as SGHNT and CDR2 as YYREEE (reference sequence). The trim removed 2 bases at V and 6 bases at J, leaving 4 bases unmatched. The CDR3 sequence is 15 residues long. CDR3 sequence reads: CASSFGTGGANEQFF. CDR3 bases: TGTGCCAGCAGCTTTGGGACAGGGGGTGCCAATGAGCAGTTCTTC.

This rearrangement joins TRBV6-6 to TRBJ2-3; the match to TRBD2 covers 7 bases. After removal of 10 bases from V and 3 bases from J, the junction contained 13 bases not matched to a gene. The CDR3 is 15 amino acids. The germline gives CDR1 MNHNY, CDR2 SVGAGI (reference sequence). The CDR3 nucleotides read TGTGCCATTGGCCCTGGTGCGGGAGAGACAGATACGCAGTATTTT. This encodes CAIGPGAGETDTQYF.

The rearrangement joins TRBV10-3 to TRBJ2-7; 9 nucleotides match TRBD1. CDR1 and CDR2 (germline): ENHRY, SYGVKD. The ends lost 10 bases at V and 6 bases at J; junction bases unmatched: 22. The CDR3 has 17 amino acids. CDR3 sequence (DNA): TGTGCCAGCCTCGATTGGACAGGGGCGAGGGGCTCTATCGAGCAGTACTTC. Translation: CASLDWTGARGSIEQYF.

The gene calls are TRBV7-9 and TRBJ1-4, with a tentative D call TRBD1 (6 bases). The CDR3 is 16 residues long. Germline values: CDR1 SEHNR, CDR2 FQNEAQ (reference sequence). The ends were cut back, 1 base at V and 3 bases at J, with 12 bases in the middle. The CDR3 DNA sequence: TGTGCCAGCAGCTTAGGTCGGGGGGCGGCTAATGAAAAACTGTTTTTT. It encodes CASSLGRGAANEKLFF.

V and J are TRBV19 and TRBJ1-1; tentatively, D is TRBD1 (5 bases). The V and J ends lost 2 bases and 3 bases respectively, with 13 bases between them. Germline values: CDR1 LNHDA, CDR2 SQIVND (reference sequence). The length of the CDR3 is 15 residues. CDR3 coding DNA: TGTGCCAGTAGTATAACGCGGGGCGGCTACACTGAAGCTTTCTTT. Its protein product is CASSITRGGYTEAFF.

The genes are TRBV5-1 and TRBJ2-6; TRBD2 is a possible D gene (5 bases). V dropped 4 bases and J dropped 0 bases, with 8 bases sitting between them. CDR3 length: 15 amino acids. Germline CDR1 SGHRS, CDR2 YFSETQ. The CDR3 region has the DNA TGCGCCAGCAGCCCTGAGGGCTCTGGGGCCAACGTCCTGACTTTC. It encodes CASSPEGSGANVLTF.

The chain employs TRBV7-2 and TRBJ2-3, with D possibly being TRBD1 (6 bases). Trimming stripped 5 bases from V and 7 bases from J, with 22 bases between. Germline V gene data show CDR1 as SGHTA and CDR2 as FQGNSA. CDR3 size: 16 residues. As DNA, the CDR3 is TGTGCCAGCAGCCCCCCTTGGGGGCTAGCCGCGAATACGCAGTATTTT. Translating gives CASSPPWGLAANTQYF. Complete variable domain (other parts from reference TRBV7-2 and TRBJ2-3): GAGVSQSPSNKVTEKGKDVELRCDPISGHTALYWYRQSLGQGLEFLIYFQGNSAPDKSGLPSDRFSAERTGGSVSTLTIQRTQQEDSAVYLCASSPPWGLAANTQYFGPGTRLTVL.

CDR3 sequence reads: CASSLGGLFTDTQYF. The CDR3 nucleotides read TGTGCCAGCAGCTTAGGAGGGCTATTCACAGATACGCAGTATTTT. The chain couples TRBV7-6 to TRBJ2-3, with D possibly matching TRBD2 (5 bases). The CDR3 covers 15 residues. Trimming cost V 1 base and J 2 bases, with 10 bases left between them. CDR1 SGHVS and CDR2 FNYEAQ come from the germline V gene.